Included here is one T cell receptor beta chain sequence, with context. Enrolled during active infection, Seattle patients were then followed longitudinally. The assay was immunoSEQ multiplex PCR, and TCRdb's table has in-frame clones only and misses some. This sample yields around 370,000 clones, of which around 86% are seen a single time; about 6.3% belongs to the top ten. These data come from a study of blood T cell repertoires in COVID-19. About the study: In each case, the material was cDNA or gDNA derived from T cells, B-cell-depleted T cells, or PBMCs.

In germline, CDR1 is MDHEN, CDR2 SYDVKM. The V and J ends lost 4 bases and 5 bases, in that order; junction bases with no gene match: 7. This CDR3 is built from 15 residues. This clonotype originated in a woman between 50 and 59 years old with COVID-19, enrolled during active disease. Input material: peripheral blood. The J gene is TRBJ2-3, the V gene TRBV28, with TRBD1 matching 9 bases. The CDR3 region has the DNA TGTGCCAGCAGTTCACAGGGGGCACGGGGAGATACGCAGTATTTT. The encoded protein is CASSSQGARGDTQYF. Supplemented by reference TRBV28 and TRBJ2-3, the full variable domain reads DVKVTQSSRYLVKRTGEKVFLECVQDMDHENMFWYRQDPGLGLRLIYFSYDVKMKEKGDIPEGYSVSREKKERFSLILESASTNQTSMYLCASSSQGARGDTQYFGPGTRLTVL.